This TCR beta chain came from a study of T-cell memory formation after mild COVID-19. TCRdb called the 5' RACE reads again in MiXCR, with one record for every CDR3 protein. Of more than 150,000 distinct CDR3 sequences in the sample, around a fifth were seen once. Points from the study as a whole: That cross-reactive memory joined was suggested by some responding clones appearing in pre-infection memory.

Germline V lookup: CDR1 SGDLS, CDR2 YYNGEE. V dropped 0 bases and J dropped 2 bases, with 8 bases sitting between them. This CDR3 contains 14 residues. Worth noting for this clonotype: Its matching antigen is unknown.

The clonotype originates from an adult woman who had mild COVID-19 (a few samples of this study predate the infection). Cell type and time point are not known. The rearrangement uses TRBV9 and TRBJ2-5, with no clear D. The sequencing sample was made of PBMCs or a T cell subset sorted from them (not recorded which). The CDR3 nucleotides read TGTGCCAGCAGCGTAGATTCAGGACAAGAGACCCAGTACTTC. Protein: CASSVDSGQETQYF.